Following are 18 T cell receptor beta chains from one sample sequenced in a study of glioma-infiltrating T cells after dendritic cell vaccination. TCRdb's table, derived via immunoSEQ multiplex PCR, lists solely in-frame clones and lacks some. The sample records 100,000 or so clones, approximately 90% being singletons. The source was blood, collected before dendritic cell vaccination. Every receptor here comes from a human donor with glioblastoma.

CDR3 sequence reads: CASSRKKGEGVPPSREQFF. The DNA of the CDR3 is TGTGCCAGCAGCAGAAAAAAGGGGGAGGGGGTACCCCCCTCTAGGGAGCAGTTCTTC. The genes are TRBV21-1 and TRBJ2-1; the table assigns TRBD2, which was not confirmed against the DNA. TRBV21-1 is a pseudogene segment. The CDR3 contains 19 residues.

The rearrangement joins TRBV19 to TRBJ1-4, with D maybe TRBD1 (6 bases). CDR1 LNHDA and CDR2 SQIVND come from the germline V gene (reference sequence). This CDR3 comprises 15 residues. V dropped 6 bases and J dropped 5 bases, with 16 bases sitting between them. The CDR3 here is CASRALGGRNEKLFF. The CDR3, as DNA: TGTGCCAGTAGAGCCCTCGGGGGGCGAAATGAAAAACTGTTTTTT. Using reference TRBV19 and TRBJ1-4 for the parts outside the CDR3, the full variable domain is DGGITQSPKYLFRKEGQNVTLSCEQNLNHDAMYWYRQDPGQGLRLIYYSQIVNDFQKGDIAEGYSVSREKKESFPLTVTSAQKNPTAFYLCASRALGGRNEKLFFGSGTQLSVL.

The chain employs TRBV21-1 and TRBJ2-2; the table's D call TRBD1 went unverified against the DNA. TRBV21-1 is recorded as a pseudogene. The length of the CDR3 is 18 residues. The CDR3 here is CASSRNQGDRANTGELFF. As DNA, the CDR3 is TGTGCCAGCAGCCGTAACCAGGGGGACAGGGCGAACACCGGGGAGCTGTTTTTT.

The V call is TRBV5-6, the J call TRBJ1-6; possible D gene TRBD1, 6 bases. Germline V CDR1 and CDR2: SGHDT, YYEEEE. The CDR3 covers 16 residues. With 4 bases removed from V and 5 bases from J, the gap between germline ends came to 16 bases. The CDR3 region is CASSDYGQTNNSPLHF. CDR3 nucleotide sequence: TGTGCCAGCAGCGATTACGGACAGACAAATAATTCACCCCTCCACTTT.

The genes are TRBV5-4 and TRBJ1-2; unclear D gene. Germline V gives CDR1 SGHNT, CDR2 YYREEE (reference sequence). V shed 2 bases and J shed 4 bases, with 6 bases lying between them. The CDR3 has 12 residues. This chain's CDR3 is CASSFGSYGYTF. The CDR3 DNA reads TGTGCCAGCAGCTTTGGGAGCTATGGCTACACCTTC.

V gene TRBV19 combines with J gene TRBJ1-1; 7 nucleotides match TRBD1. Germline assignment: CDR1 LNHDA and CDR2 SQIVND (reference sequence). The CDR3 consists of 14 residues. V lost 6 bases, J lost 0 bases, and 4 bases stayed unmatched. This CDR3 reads CASSEGAMNTEAFF. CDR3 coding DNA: TGTGCCAGTAGCGAGGGGGCAATGAACACTGAAGCTTTCTTT. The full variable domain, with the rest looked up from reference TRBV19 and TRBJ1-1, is DGGITQSPKYLFRKEGQNVTLSCEQNLNHDAMYWYRQDPGQGLRLIYYSQIVNDFQKGDIAEGYSVSREKKESFPLTVTSAQKNPTAFYLCASSEGAMNTEAFFGQGTRLTVV.

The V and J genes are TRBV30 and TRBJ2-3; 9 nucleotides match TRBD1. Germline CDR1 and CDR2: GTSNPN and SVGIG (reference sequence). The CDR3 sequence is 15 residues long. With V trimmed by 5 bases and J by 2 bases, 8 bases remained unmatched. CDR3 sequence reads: CAWATGGIVTDTQYF. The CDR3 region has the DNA TGTGCCTGGGCCACAGGGGGCATTGTCACAGATACGCAGTATTTT. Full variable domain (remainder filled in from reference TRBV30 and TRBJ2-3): SQTIHQWPATLVQPVGSPLSLECTVEGTSNPNLYWYRQAAGRGLQLLFYSVGIGQISSEVPQNLSASRPQDRQFILSSKKLLLSDSGFYLCAWATGGIVTDTQYFGPGTRLTVL.

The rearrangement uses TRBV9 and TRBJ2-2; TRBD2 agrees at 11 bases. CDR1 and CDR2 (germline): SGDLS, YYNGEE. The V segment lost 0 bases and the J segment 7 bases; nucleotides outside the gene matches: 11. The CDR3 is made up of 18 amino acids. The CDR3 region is CASSVEGSGRAKGGELFF. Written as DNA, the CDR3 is TGTGCCAGCAGCGTAGAAGGTAGCGGGAGGGCTAAAGGCGGGGAGCTGTTTTTT.

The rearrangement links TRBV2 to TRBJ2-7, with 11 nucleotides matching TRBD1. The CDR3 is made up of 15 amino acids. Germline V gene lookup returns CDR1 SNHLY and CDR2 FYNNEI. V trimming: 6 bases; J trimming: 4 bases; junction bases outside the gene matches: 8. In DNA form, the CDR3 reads TGTGCCAGCAGCCTGGGACAGGGGGGCCAATACGAGCAGTACTTC. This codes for CASSLGQGGQYEQYF.

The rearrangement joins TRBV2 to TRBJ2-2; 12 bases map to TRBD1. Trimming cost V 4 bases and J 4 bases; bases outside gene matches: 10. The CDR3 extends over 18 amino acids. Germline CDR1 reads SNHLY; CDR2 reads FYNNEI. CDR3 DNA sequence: TGTGCCAGCAGTGTATGGGACAGGGGGCGTAAGGGCACCGGGGAGCTGTTTTTT. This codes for CASSVWDRGRKGTGELFF.

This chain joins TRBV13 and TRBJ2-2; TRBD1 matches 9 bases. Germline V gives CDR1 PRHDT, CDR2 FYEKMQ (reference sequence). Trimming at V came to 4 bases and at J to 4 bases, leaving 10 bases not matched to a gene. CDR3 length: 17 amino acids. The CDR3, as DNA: TGTGCCAGCAGCTACCCAAAACAGGGGGCCCGCACCGGGGAGCTGTTTTTT. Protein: CASSYPKQGARTGELFF.

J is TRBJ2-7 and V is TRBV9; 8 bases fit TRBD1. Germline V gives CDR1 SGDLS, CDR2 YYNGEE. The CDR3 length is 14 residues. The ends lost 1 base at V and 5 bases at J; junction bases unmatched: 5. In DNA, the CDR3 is TGTGCCAGCAGCGTATGGACAGGGTCCGACGAGCAGTACTTC. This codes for CASSVWTGSDEQYF.

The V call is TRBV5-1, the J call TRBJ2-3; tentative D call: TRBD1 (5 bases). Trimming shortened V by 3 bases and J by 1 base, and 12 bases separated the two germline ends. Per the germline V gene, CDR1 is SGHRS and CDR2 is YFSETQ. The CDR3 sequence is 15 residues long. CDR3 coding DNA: TGCGCCAGCAGCTCCACAGGAACGGGCACAGATACGCAGTATTTT. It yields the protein CASSSTGTGTDTQYF.

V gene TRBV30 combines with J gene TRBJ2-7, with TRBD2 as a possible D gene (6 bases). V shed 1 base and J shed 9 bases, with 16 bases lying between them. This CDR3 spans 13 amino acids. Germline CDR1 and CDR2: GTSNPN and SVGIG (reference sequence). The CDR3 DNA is TGTGCCTGGAGTGGGGCTAGCGCCCGGCTGCAGTACTTC. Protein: CAWSGASARLQYF. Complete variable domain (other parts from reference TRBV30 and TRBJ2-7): SQTIHQWPATLVQPVGSPLSLECTVEGTSNPNLYWYRQAAGRGLQLLFYSVGIGQISSEVPQNLSASRPQDRQFILSSKKLLLSDSGFYLCAWSGASARLQYFGPGTRLTVT.

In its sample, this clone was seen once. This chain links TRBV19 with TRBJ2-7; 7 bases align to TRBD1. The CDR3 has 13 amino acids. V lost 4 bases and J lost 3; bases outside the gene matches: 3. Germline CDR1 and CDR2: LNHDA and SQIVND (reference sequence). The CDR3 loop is CASSTTGDYEQYF. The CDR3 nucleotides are TGTGCCAGTAGTACAACAGGGGACTACGAGCAGTACTTC.

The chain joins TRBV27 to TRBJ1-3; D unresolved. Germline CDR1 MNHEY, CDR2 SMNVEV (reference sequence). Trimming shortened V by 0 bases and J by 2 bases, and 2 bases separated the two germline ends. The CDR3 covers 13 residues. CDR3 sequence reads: CASSLSTGNTIYF. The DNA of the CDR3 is TGTGCCAGCAGTTTATCTACTGGAAACACCATATATTTT.

The CDR3 here is CASSLSGGGPGADTQYF. For the CDR3, the DNA is TGTGCCAGCAGCTTGAGCGGGGGGGGGCCCGGTGCAGATACGCAGTATTTT. The chain employs TRBV5-4 and TRBJ2-3, with 10 positions matching TRBD2. The V gene's germline CDR1 is SGHNT and CDR2 YYREEE (reference sequence). J lost 4 bases, V lost 1 base, and 9 bases had no gene match. The CDR3 runs 17 residues.

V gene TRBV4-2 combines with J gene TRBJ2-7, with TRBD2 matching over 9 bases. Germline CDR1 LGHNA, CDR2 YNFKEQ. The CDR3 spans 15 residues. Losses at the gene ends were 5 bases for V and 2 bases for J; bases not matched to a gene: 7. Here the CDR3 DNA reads TGTGCCAGCAGCAGGATAGCGGGAGACACCTACGAGCAGTACTTC. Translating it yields CASSRIAGDTYEQYF.